Presented here are 13 T cell receptor beta chains from one specimen sequenced in a study of monozygotic twins with inflammatory bowel disease. Using the 5' RACE reads, TCRdb records one entry per CDR3 protein without DNA. There are 150,000 to 200,000 distinct CDR3 sequences in the sample, with under 3.5% held by the top ten. Sequencing was performed on blood. All receptors come from a human donor with ulcerative colitis or Crohn's disease, or a healthy co-twin of an affected twin (not recorded which).

This sequence joins TRBV28 and TRBJ2-7; TCRdb's D call, TRBD1, is unchecked because there is no DNA. The CDR3 contains 17 residues. The V gene's germline CDR1 is MDHEN and CDR2 SYDVKM. The CDR3 sequence: CASVGARGGRTFYEQYF.

V gene TRBV24-1 combines with J gene TRBJ2-6; TCRdb selects TRBD1, and the lack of DNA leaves this call unchecked. The CDR3 is made up of 19 amino acids. The germline V gene encodes CDR1 KGHDR and CDR2 SFDVKD. Here the CDR3 reads CATSDPTLGGVSGANVLTF.

CDR3: CAISKGGVRAGENIQYF. The chain has TRBV10-3 and TRBJ2-4; there is no DNA to check the TCRdb D call of TRBD1. The CDR3 consists of 17 residues. Per germline, CDR1 ENHRY and CDR2 SYGVKD.

The chain is built from TRBV27 and TRBJ1-4; no DNA is available, so the TRBD1 call from TCRdb remains unchecked. CDR3 length: 17 residues. Germline loops: CDR1 MNHEY, CDR2 SMNVEV (reference sequence). CDR3 protein: CASSLETGPAIIEKLFF. Full variable domain (rest looked up from reference TRBV27 and TRBJ1-4): EAQVTQNPRYLITVTGKKLTVTCSQNMNHEYMSWYRQDPGLGLRQIYYSMNVEVTDKGDVPEGYKVSRKEKRNFPLILESPSPNQTSLYFCASSLETGPAIIEKLFFGSGTQLSVL.

The rearrangement joins TRBV30 to TRBJ1-1. Germline V lookup: CDR1 GTSNPN, CDR2 SVGIG (reference sequence). CDR3 length: 12 amino acids. CDR3 protein: CAWSDWGTEAFF.

The chain uses TRBV29-1 and TRBJ1-5; TCRdb's assignment of TRBD1 cannot be checked, as there is no DNA. The CDR3 covers 15 residues. From germline, CDR1 is SQVTM and CDR2 ANQGSEA. The CDR3 reads CSVGYTGTGGLTQHF.

This sequence joins TRBV15 and TRBJ2-1. Looked up from germline, CDR1 is LNHNV and CDR2 is YYDKDF (reference sequence). CDR3 length: 15 residues. The CDR3 is CATSRDLGSFNEQFF.

This chain uses TRBV7-3 with TRBJ2-1; TCRdb reports TRBD1, a call that lacks DNA to check it against. This CDR3 region has 13 residues. Germline CDR1 SGHTA, CDR2 FQGTGA. The CDR3 sequence: CASSPLDGREQFF.

The chain is built from TRBV7-2 and TRBJ1-1; as DNA is missing, the TRBD1 call by TCRdb cannot be tested. This CDR3 spans 15 amino acids. Germline values: CDR1 SGHTA, CDR2 FQGNSA. CDR3 region: CASSLRGTGNTEAFF.

The gene calls are TRBV5-1 and TRBJ2-2. The CDR3 contains 18 residues. Germline CDR1 is SGHRS and CDR2 is YFSETQ. The CDR3 loop is CASSLPRPGSWNTGELFF.

V and J are TRBV5-1 and TRBJ2-3; TCRdb names TRBD2, which stays unverified in the absence of DNA. The CDR3 is 14 amino acids. Germline loops: CDR1 SGHRS, CDR2 YFSETQ. The chain's CDR3 is CASSLLAGTDTQYF.

V usage is TRBV7-2 and J usage is TRBJ2-7; TCRdb picks TRBD1, but there is no DNA to check that call. The germline V gene has CDR1 SGHTA and CDR2 FQGNSA. This CDR3 contains 13 residues. This CDR3 reads CASSLNVDRDTVF.

The chain recombines TRBV6-6 with TRBJ2-1; the TCRdb call, TRBD1, lacks DNA for checking. Germline V gene data show CDR1 as MNHNY and CDR2 as SVGAGI (reference sequence). This CDR3 contains 14 residues. Here the CDR3 reads CASSSVGQGNEQFF.